The 12 T cell receptor beta chains below were found in one sample sequenced in a study of beta chain features in type 1 diabetes. These receptors' antigens are unknown. Overall study results and limits: TCRB CDR3 length was moderately but significantly reduced in all four CD4+ subsets of Type 1 diabetes patients.

Sequenced material consisted of expressed TCRB transcripts (all of the isolated RNA was reverse transcribed). TCRdb's table, derived via immunoSEQ multiplex PCR, lists solely in-frame clones and lacks some. The sample lists some 360,000 clones; 9.5% to 10% were seen once. The sample taken for sequencing was central memory CD4+ T cells from blood. Receptors originate from a man aged 25-40 years with type 1 diabetes.

This chain uses TRBV2 with TRBJ2-2; the D is unclear. Germline V gene lookup returns CDR1 SNHLY and CDR2 FYNNEI. The CDR3 is made up of 14 amino acids. Trimming left V 7 bases short and J 1 base short, with 10 bases between. The CDR3 DNA sequence: TGTGCCAGCAAATTGGACGAGAACACCGGGGAGCTGTTTTTT. The encoded protein is CASKLDENTGELFF.

V usage is TRBV28 and J usage is TRBJ1-2; no reliable D call. Trimming cost V 5 bases and J 7 bases, with 14 bases left between them. CDR3 length equals 13 residues. Germline V gene data show CDR1 as MDHEN and CDR2 as SYDVKM. CDR3 in amino acids: CASSPAREGGYTF. The CDR3 DNA reads as TGTGCCAGCAGTCCCGCTCGGGAAGGTGGCTACACCTTC.

This clone has only a few counts. The V gene is TRBV5-1, the J gene TRBJ1-2; 7 bases match TRBD1. V gave up 4 bases and J gave up 3 bases; unmatched junction bases: 3. This CDR3 contains 13 residues. Germline CDR1 and CDR2: SGHRS and YFSETQ. The CDR3 spells CASSPGQDYGYTF. In DNA form, the CDR3 reads TGCGCCAGCAGCCCCGGACAGGACTATGGCTACACCTTC.

This clone was observed a few times. J is TRBJ2-7 and V is TRBV10-1; tentatively, D is TRBD2 (5 bases). Germline loops: CDR1 WNHNN, CDR2 SYGVQD (reference sequence). The CDR3 loop spans 14 amino acids. V dropped 0 bases and J dropped 3 bases, with 9 bases sitting between them. The DNA of the CDR3 is TGCGCCAGCAGTGAGTCAGCGGCGGTCTACGAGCAGTACTTC. This codes for CASSESAAVYEQYF.

Written as DNA, the CDR3 is TGTGCCAGCAGCTTCCGGGACCTTGGCTACGAGCAGTACTTC. Translation gives CASSFRDLGYEQYF. The chain is built from TRBV7-9 and TRBJ2-7; the D call may be TRBD1 or TRBD2 (5 bases each). This CDR3 region has 14 residues. The germline CDR1 and CDR2 sequences are SEHNR and FQNEAQ (reference sequence). V was cut by 3 bases and J by 3 bases, with 12 bases left in between.

This clone was counted at least ten times. The J gene is TRBJ2-3, the V gene TRBV7-3; no clear D. Germline values: CDR1 SGHTA, CDR2 FQGTGA. Between the trimmed V and J ends, which lost 5 bases and 4 bases, there was a span of 10 bases. The CDR3 has 13 amino acids. This CDR3 reads CASSPGGADTQYF. The CDR3, as DNA: TGTGCCAGCAGCCCAGGTGGGGCAGATACGCAGTATTTT.

This clone came up a few times. Within the sample, other DNA sequences also encode this same CDR3. The chain couples TRBV5-6 to TRBJ2-7; the D gene is possibly TRBD2 (5 bases). The germline V gene has CDR1 SGHDT and CDR2 YYEEEE. CDR3 length: 14 residues. Between the trimmed V and J ends, which lost 0 bases and 0 bases, there was a span of 7 bases. In nucleotides, the CDR3 is TGTGCCAGCAGCTTGGCACTAGACTCCTACGAGCAGTACTTC. It is translated as CASSLALDSYEQYF.

The DNA for the CDR3 is TGTGCCAGCAGTGAGGGGCAGACTGATGAGCAGTACTTC. Its protein is CASSEGQTDEQYF. The chain employs TRBV6-6 and TRBJ2-7, with D possibly called TRBD1 or TRBD2 (5 bases each). CDR1 and CDR2 from the germline V gene are MNHNY and SVGAGI (reference sequence). CDR3 length: 13 amino acids. Between the trimmed V and J ends, which lost 5 bases and 7 bases, there was a span of 15 bases.

The chain is built from TRBV7-3 and TRBJ2-7, with D tentatively TRBD1 (5 bases). Germline CDR1 SGHTA, CDR2 FQGTGA. V was shortened by 5 bases and J by 0 bases, with 14 bases between the two germline ends. The CDR3 consists of 15 residues. CDR3 nucleotides: TGTGCCAGCAGCCTCGACGACAGTTTCTCCTACGAGCAGTACTTC. Translation: CASSLDDSFSYEQYF.

The V and J genes are TRBV4-1 and TRBJ2-1; 13 bases line up with TRBD2. The V and J ends lost 3 bases and 4 bases, in that order; junction bases with no gene match: 12. The germline V gene encodes CDR1 MGHRA and CDR2 YSYEKL. The CDR3 is 19 amino acids. The CDR3 DNA follows: TGCGCCAGCAGCCACCCAGGGGGACTAGCGGGACCAGAGTACAATGAGCAGTTCTTC. Translated, it gives CASSHPGGLAGPEYNEQFF.

Concerning this clone: One junction end does not reproduce the germline sequence, and a read error may be involved. V is TRBV27 and J is TRBJ2-6; D might be TRBD1 or TRBD2, each matching 5 bases. CDR1 MNHEY and CDR2 SMNVEV come from the germline V gene (reference sequence). This CDR3 is 16 amino acids long. The CDR3 region is CASSREPYSGANGLTF. DNA of the CDR3: TGTGCCAGCAGCAGGGAGCCGTACTCTGGGGCCAACGGCCTGACTTTC.

This clone was observed a few times. V and J are TRBV5-1 and TRBJ2-7, with a tentative D call TRBD1 (6 bases). Trimming shortened V by 4 bases and J by 2 bases, and 13 bases separated the two germline ends. Germline CDR1 is SGHRS and CDR2 is YFSETQ. This CDR3 is 14 amino acids long. The CDR3 here is CASSPWTDPYEQYF. The DNA of the CDR3 is TGCGCCAGCAGCCCCTGGACAGACCCCTACGAGCAGTACTTC.